The clone carrying this T cell receptor (beta chain) was found many times. This sample was taken from a study of T-cell reconstitution after alpha-beta-depleted transplantation in children. The TCRbeta library incorporated unique molecular identifiers. TCRdb called the PCR reads again in MiXCR, with one record for every CDR3 protein. The table records 110,000 or so distinct CDR3 sequences, almost 6.5% of them present only once. Germline V gives CDR1 SGDLS, CDR2 YYNGEE. V dropped 3 bases and J dropped 5 bases, with 17 bases sitting between them. CDR3 length equals 15 residues. This receptor was taken from a male patient between 2 and 9 years old who had a stem cell transplant for acute lymphoblastic leukemia, so the T cells may come from the graft donor. The V gene is TRBV9, the J gene TRBJ2-5; weak D call: TRBD2 (6 bases). The sequences come from PBMCs, mostly from graft donor cells, collected 360 days after TCRalphabeta/CD19-depleted stem cell transplant. The CDR3 is CASSASLGAGETQYF. The CDR3 DNA follows: TGTGCCAGCAGCGCTTCCTTGGGTGCGGGGGAGACCCAGTACTTC.